This T cell receptor (beta chain) derives from a study of cytomegalovirus exposure and HLA in healthy donors. Both 60 Vbeta primers and 13 Jbeta primers went into the PCR. Some clones are missing from TCRdb's copy, which holds only in-frame ones; the method was immunoSEQ multiplex PCR. The sample consists of some 180,000 clones, around 76% of them appearing once. This clone has only a few counts. The CDR3 is 13 amino acids. Trimming removed 3 bases from V and 10 bases from J, with 13 bases in between. From germline, CDR1 is SNHLY and CDR2 FYNNEI. The chain is built from TRBV2 and TRBJ2-1; D gene unclear. The source of this sequence is a man aged 30-40 years in good health and CMV-seronegative. Specimen: PBMCs. The CDR3 DNA is TGTGCCAGCAGTGACGTCCGCCCCGGGGAGCAGTTCTTC. This codes for CASSDVRPGEQFF.